Listed below are T cell receptor beta chains from one sample, sequenced in a study of identical twins. TCRdb used MiXCR to reprocess the 5' RACE reads, holding one entry per CDR3 protein. In the table there are around 490,000 distinct CDR3 sequences, 13% to 15% of which are singletons. These sequences were also reported in another study, on yellow fever vaccine responses in identical twins.

The sequenced sample was CD4+ T cells sorted from blood. All receptors come from a woman younger than 35 in good health. CDR3s leave out the opening cysteine and the closing phenylalanine or tryptophan.

TRBV3-1	TRBJ2-4	ASGTSGVPKNIQY
TRBV9	TRBJ2-1	ASSVFDRGPYNEQF
TRBV5-1	TRBJ2-1	ASSLLSGGSLPPNNEQF
TRBV7-2	TRBJ2-2	ASSLEVAGELF
TRBV18	TRBJ2-1	ASSPPYEFGEQF
TRBV28	TRBJ2-6	ASGGLGGANVLT
TRBV6-1	TRBJ1-2	ASSDMGSLDGYT
TRBV7-8	TRBJ2-5	ASSSSGVAQETQY
TRBV11-2	TRBJ2-6	ASGIPGANVLT
TRBV6-2/TRBV6-3	TRBJ1-1	ASRSGPYPAF
TRBV7-2	TRBJ2-3	ASSFTRGFSSTDTQY
TRBV5-1	TRBJ2-1	ASSLVLGDSYNEQF
TRBV30	TRBJ2-1	AWRGGSGKYNEQF
TRBV20-1	TRBJ2-5	SARDFANVETQY
TRBV3-1	TRBJ2-7	ASSQDMMEQY
TRBV20-1	TRBJ2-1	SADPRDPNYNEQF
TRBV7-2	TRBJ2-2	ASSLVLAGAGELF
TRBV20-1	TRBJ2-5	SARKPGTGVETQY
TRBV5-1	TRBJ1-1	ASGSQGAVNTEAF
TRBV9	TRBJ2-2	ASSVRQGKARAGELF
TRBV5-1	TRBJ2-7	ASSLDEQYYEQY
TRBV30	TRBJ1-1	AWQGPRYEAF
TRBV6-1	TRBJ1-1	ASSRVDNTEAF
TRBV29-1	TRBJ1-2	SVDVLRTGEDGYT
TRBV20-1	TRBJ2-3	SATGPTFKADTQY
TRBV28	TRBJ2-7	ASSPEGQGSGEQY
TRBV20-1	TRBJ2-1	SAQTGASYNEQF
TRBV29-1	TRBJ2-4	SVEQGAGARSKNIQY
TRBV4-3	TRBJ2-7	ASSQRTGMYEQY
TRBV3-1	TRBJ2-7	ASSSSVEQY
TRBV6-1	TRBJ1-5	ASSIRAEQPQH
TRBV5-5	TRBJ2-7	ASSLDGGASYEQY
TRBV7-9	TRBJ2-7	AGGQAYEQY
TRBV15	TRBJ1-5	ATSRDRQPQH
TRBV7-9	TRBJ1-4	ASSLAQGTNEKLF
TRBV9	TRBJ2-5	ASSEKGTGVGETQY
TRBV30	TRBJ1-6	AWSGGGAINSPLH
TRBV11-2	TRBJ2-7	ASSPTSGRIYEQY
TRBV6-2/TRBV6-3	TRBJ2-3	ASRNGGRAGDTQY
TRBV20-1	TRBJ2-2	SARGRFNPRELF
TRBV7-9	TRBJ2-7	ASSLALSGDEQY
TRBV7-8	TRBJ2-3	ASSLAGIIPDTQY
TRBV28	TRBJ1-1	ATITGGGGGTEAF
TRBV25-1	TRBJ1-3	ASSAKDTIY
TRBV3-1	TRBJ2-7	ASSSLSEQY
TRBV10-3	TRBJ2-5	AISESTGEAETQY
TRBV12-3/TRBV12-4	TRBJ1-2	ASSPLRGDYGYT
TRBV28	TRBJ2-5	ASRNPQETQY